This passage covers 9 T cell receptor beta chains from one sample sequenced in a study of blood T cell repertoires in COVID-19. Sequencing was performed with immunoSEQ multiplex PCR; in TCRdb, only in-frame clones are kept and a portion is missing. The data contain about 190,000 clones, 84% of them seen just once; the ten biggest clones take up 20%. Sequenced input: peripheral blood. The receptor source for this set is a human donor in a cohort sampled during active COVID-19.

The V gene is TRBV27, the J gene TRBJ1-2; D may be TRBD1 (5 bases). The CDR3 sequence is 15 residues long. Between the trimmed V and J ends, which lost 3 bases and 4 bases, there was a span of 15 bases. CDR1 is MNHEY and CDR2 is SMNVEV in the germline V gene (reference sequence). The CDR3 protein is CASSFGTGLTYGYTF. CDR3 nucleotides: TGTGCCAGCAGTTTCGGGACGGGACTAACCTATGGCTACACCTTC.

The V and J genes are TRBV6-4 and TRBJ2-7; 8 nucleotides match TRBD1. The CDR3 is 15 residues long. With 7 bases clipped from V and 5 bases from J, the junction kept 13 bases outside the gene matches. Germline V gene data show CDR1 as MRHNA and CDR2 as SNTAGT. This CDR3 reads CASISREGQGDEQYF. The CDR3, as DNA: TGTGCCAGCATTTCGCGGGAAGGACAGGGCGACGAGCAGTACTTC.

The chain has TRBV5-1 and TRBJ2-4; D might be TRBD2 (5 bases). This CDR3 region has 15 residues. The germline V gene encodes CDR1 SGHRS and CDR2 YFSETQ. Trimming stripped 5 bases from V and 7 bases from J, with 19 bases between. The CDR3 DNA is TGCGCCAGCAGGGTGGGTACCCCCGGGATCAACATTCAGTACTTC. Its protein is CASRVGTPGINIQYF.

The chain has TRBV21-1 and TRBJ2-7; TRBD1 is taken as the D call from the table, unchecked against the DNA. TRBV21-1 is shown as a pseudogene. CDR3 length equals 15 residues. CDR3 DNA: TGTGCCAGCAGCAAATTACAATACAGGGGGTACGAGCAGTACGTC. The encoded protein is CASSKLQYRGYEQYV.

This chain connects TRBV4-2 to TRBJ1-3; 8 bases agree with TRBD1. The CDR3 loop spans 14 amino acids. J lost 8 bases, V lost 3 bases, and 6 bases had no gene match. Germline values: CDR1 LGHNA, CDR2 YNFKEQ. DNA of the CDR3: TGTGCCAGCAGCCAGCGACAGGGGACGGACACCATATATTTT. This encodes CASSQRQGTDTIYF.

The V and J genes are TRBV11-3 and TRBJ2-2, with D possibly being TRBD2 (6 bases). Trimming took 5 bases from V and 4 from J, leaving 8 bases between them. The CDR3 covers 13 residues. CDR1 and CDR2 from the germline V gene are SGHNT and YENEEA. CDR3 region: CASSHGGTGELFF. In DNA, the CDR3 is TGTGCCAGCAGCCACGGGGGCACCGGGGAGCTGTTTTTT.

The rearrangement uses TRBV5-1 and TRBJ2-2; 10 bases fit TRBD1. The trim removed 2 bases at V and 7 bases at J, leaving 5 bases unmatched. This CDR3 is built from 15 residues. Germline V CDR1 and CDR2: SGHRS, YFSETQ. The CDR3, as DNA: TGCGCCAGCAGCTTAAGGGACAGGGGCGGCGGGGAGCTGTTTTTT. Its translation: CASSLRDRGGGELFF. Based on the CDR3 plus reference TRBV5-1 and TRBJ2-2, the full variable domain is KAGVTQTPRYLIKTRGQQVTLSCSPISGHRSVSWYQQTPGQGLQFLFEYFSETQRNKGNFPGRFSGRQFSNSRSEMNVSTLELGDSALYLCASSLRDRGGGELFFGEGSRLTVL.

The chain has TRBV4-2 and TRBJ1-1, with D unclear. CDR3 length: 14 residues. Germline CDR1 and CDR2: LGHNA and YNFKEQ. Trimming removed 3 bases at V and 3 bases at J, with 11 bases between. Written as DNA, the CDR3 is TGTGCCAGCAGCCACAAGACACCGGACACTGAAGCTTTCTTT. This codes for CASSHKTPDTEAFF.

The V gene is TRBV5-6, the J gene TRBJ1-1; D is unclear. Germline V gene data show CDR1 as SGHDT and CDR2 as YYEEEE. V was trimmed by 0 bases and J by 0 bases, leaving 3 bases between them. The CDR3 spans 13 residues. CDR3 nucleotides: TGTGCCAGCAGCTTGGGGCTGAACACTGAAGCTTTCTTT. This encodes CASSLGLNTEAFF. The full variable domain, its missing parts supplied by reference TRBV5-6 and TRBJ1-1, is DAGVTQSPTHLIKTRGQQVTLRCSPKSGHDTVSWYQQALGQGPQFIFQYYEEEERQRGNFPDRFSGHQFPNYSSELNVNALLLGDSALYLCASSLGLNTEAFFGQGTRLTVV.